This is a list of T cell receptor beta chains from one sample in a study of cytomegalovirus exposure and HLA in healthy donors. The assay was immunoSEQ multiplex PCR, and TCRdb's table has in-frame clones only and misses some. The sample has about 110,000 clones; roughly 68% are singletons. Sequencing was done on a sample of PBMCs. The source is a woman aged 25 to 39 in good health and CMV-seronegative. Each CDR3 is given without its conserved first and last residue.

V: TRBV28; CDR3: ASSLTRTSGSPYNEQF
V: TRBV6-5; CDR3: ASSPRAGYTDTQY
V: TRBV6-1; CDR3: ASSWQGADYGYT
V: TRBV2; CDR3: ASSRRTGNYGYT
V: TRBV19; CDR3: ASSTGTAQGGYYGYT
V: TRBV5-4; CDR3: ASSGVAGARETQY
V: TRBV15; CDR3: ATSREFLVSTDTQY
V: TRBV5-5; CDR3: ASSVARGLETQY
V: TRBV7-9; CDR3: ASSWKGQSYNEQF
V: TRBV9; CDR3: ASSVGSGTSGTYNEQF
V: TRBV29-1; CDR3: SADLVGGSYGYT
V: TRBV27; CDR3: ASSSISSEAF
V: TRBV7-9; CDR3: ASSFSNTNYGYT
V: TRBV15; CDR3: ATSRAPDRGNEKLF
V: TRBV5-4; CDR3: ASSPPSDTGELF
V: TRBV2; CDR3: ASTRAFRTDTQY
V: TRBV7-6; CDR3: ASSLEAEARDTQY
V: TRBV28; CDR3: ASSLFAGNNQPQH
V: TRBV4-1; CDR3: ASSQGRGGANEKLF
V: TRBV6-5; CDR3: ASSYRTGGTGELF
V: TRBV6-1; CDR3: ASSEKAGSAGYT
V: TRBV2; CDR3: ASSDSYNEQF
V: TRBV7-8; CDR3: ASSSPRGEYGNEQF
V: TRBV5-1; CDR3: ASSLRENEQF
V: TRBV29-1; CDR3: SVEIEDSPHNEQF
V: TRBV6-1; CDR3: ASRKGRGAYTEAF
V: TRBV5-1; CDR3: ASSWDSQETQY
V: TRBV28; CDR3: ASSLEREGRETQY
V: TRBV7-9; CDR3: ASSSDRGETNTGELF
V: TRBV7-8; CDR3: ASSSLMAGGQGMETQY
V: TRBV13; CDR3: ASSSRYRGGLAGIRRDYEQY
V: TRBV11-1; CDR3: ASSVRAEKLF
V: TRBV9; CDR3: ASSAGVGQGAGGYT